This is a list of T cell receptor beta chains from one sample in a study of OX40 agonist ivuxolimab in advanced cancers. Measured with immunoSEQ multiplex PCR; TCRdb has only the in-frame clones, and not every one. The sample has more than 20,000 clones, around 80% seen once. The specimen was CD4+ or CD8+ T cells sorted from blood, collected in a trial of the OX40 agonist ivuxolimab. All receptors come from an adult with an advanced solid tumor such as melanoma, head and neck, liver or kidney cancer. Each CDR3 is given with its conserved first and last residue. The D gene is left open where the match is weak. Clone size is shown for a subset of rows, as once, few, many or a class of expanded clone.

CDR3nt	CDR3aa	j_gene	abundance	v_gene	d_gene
TGTGCCAGCAGTACTACCTACAGGCCAACTAACTATGGCTACACCTTC	CASSTTYRPTNYGYTF	TRBJ1-2	once	TRBV27	.
TGTGCCAGCGAGGGACTAGCGGGGGGGGCCTCTTTATTCTACGAGCAGTACTTC	CASEGLAGGASLFYEQYF	TRBJ2-7	.	TRBV21-1	.
TGTGCCAGCAGCTTGGAGCTAGCGGGAAGCCCCGGGGAGCTGTTTTTT	CASSLELAGSPGELFF	TRBJ2-2	few	TRBV5-6	TRBD2
TGTGCCAGCAGCCCAGGAAACTATGGCTACACCTTC	CASSPGNYGYTF	TRBJ1-2	.	TRBV9	.
TGTGCCAGCAGCCTAACGGGAGGTTATGGAAACACCATATATTTT	CASSLTGGYGNTIYF	TRBJ1-3	.	TRBV7-3	.
TGTGCCAGCAGTTACAATGGACAGGCGAATACGCAGTATTTT	CASSYNGQANTQYF	TRBJ2-3	.	TRBV6-5	TRBD1
TGTGCCAGCAGCTTAGAGTTTAGTCAATCCCCCTACGAGCAGTACTTC	CASSLEFSQSPYEQYF	TRBJ2-7	few	TRBV7-5	.
TGTGCCAGCAGCCTGGGGCTAGTAGGCGGGGAGCTGTTTTTT	CASSLGLVGGELFF	TRBJ2-2	.	TRBV27	.
TGTCCTGGGAGCGCACCAGGGGTCGTCTCCTACGAGCAGTACTTC	CPGSAPGVVSYEQYF	TRBJ2-7	.	TRBV22-1	.
TGTGCCAGCAAATTGAGGGGGCCTGGAAACACCATATATTTT	CASKLRGPGNTIYF	TRBJ1-3	.	TRBV7-2	TRBD1
TGTGCCAGCAGTTGGGGCCGGGACCGTAATCAGCCCCAGCATTTT	CASSWGRDRNQPQHF	TRBJ1-5	few	TRBV6-1	.
TGTGCCAGTAAGGACCGGGGCGGGAGCTCCTACAATGAGCAGTTCTTC	CASKDRGGSSYNEQFF	TRBJ2-1	.	TRBV19	TRBD2
TGTGCCAGTAGTATGGGAAGGGGCCCCTCCTACGAGCAGTACTTC	CASSMGRGPSYEQYF	TRBJ2-7	.	TRBV19	.
TGTGCCAGCAGTTTGAACGGGGATCAGCCCCAGCATTTT	CASSLNGDQPQHF	TRBJ1-5	.	TRBV7-3	.
TGTGCCAGCTCACCAATTGCGATCGGGACAGGGAAAATTAATGAGCAGTTCTTC	CASSPIAIGTGKINEQFF	TRBJ2-1	.	TRBV18	TRBD1
TGTGCCAGCAGCTTAGGAGGGACAGGTTATAGCAATCAGCCCCAGCATTTT	CASSLGGTGYSNQPQHF	TRBJ1-5	.	TRBV7-9	TRBD1
TGCGCCAGCAGCTTGGGCCCGACAGGGGGCGGCACCGGGGAGCTGTTTTTT	CASSLGPTGGGTGELFF	TRBJ2-2	.	TRBV5-1	TRBD1
TGTGCCACCAGCAGAGAAGGCGGGACCTACAATGAGCAGTTCTTC	CATSREGGTYNEQFF	TRBJ2-1	.	TRBV15	.
TGTGCCAGCAGCCAGACAGGGAAGGGCTCACCCCTCCACTTT	CASSQTGKGSPLHF	TRBJ1-6	.	TRBV6-1	TRBD1
TGTGCCTGGAGGGGGCGCGGATACGAGCAGTACTTC	CAWRGRGYEQYF	TRBJ2-7	.	TRBV30	.
TGTGCCAGTACTCGAATCTTCGGGGGAGCTAGCACAGATACGCAGTATTTT	CASTRIFGGASTDTQYF	TRBJ2-3	.	TRBV19	.
TGTGCCAGCATGACAGTCCCTAGCAATCAGCCCCAGCATTTT	CASMTVPSNQPQHF	TRBJ1-5	.	TRBV6-5	.
TGTGCCAGCAGCCGAAAAGATTTGGCAGGGAGTTCACCCCTCCACTTT	CASSRKDLAGSSPLHF	TRBJ1-6	.	TRBV7-6	.
TGCGCCAGCAGCTTGCGTATTTACGGGGACGAGCAGTACTTC	CASSLRIYGDEQYF	TRBJ2-7	.	TRBV5-1	.
TGTGCCAGCAGCCAGAACCGGGACCCCGGGGGTTCTGGAAACACCATATATTTT	CASSQNRDPGGSGNTIYF	TRBJ1-3	.	TRBV4-2	.
TGTGCCACAGCAGTTAACTATGGCTACACCTTC	CATAVNYGYTF	TRBJ1-2	.	TRBV6-1	.
TGTGCCAGCAGCCAGCTAACCGGGACAGGGGGCGTAGAGACCCAGTACTTC	CASSQLTGTGGVETQYF	TRBJ2-5	.	TRBV14	TRBD1